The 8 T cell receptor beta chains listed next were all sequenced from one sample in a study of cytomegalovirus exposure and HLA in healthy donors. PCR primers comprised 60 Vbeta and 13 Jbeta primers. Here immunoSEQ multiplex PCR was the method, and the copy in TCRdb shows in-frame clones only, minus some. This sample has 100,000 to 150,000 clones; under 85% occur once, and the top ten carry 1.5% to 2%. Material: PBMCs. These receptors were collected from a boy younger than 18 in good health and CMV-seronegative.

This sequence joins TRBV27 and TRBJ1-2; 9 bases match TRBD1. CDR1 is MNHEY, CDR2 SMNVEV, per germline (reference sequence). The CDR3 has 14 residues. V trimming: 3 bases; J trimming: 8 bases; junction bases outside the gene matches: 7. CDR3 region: CASSLDRGGKGYTF. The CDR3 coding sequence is TGTGCCAGCAGTTTGGACAGGGGCGGCAAGGGCTACACCTTC.

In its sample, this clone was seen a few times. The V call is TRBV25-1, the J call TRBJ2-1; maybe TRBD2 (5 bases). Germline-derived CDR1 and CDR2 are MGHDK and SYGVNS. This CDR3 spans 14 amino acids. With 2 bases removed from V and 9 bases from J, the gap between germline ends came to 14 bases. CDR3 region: CASSESDYVTEQFF. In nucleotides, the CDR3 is TGTGCCAGCAGTGAAAGTGACTACGTCACTGAGCAGTTCTTC.

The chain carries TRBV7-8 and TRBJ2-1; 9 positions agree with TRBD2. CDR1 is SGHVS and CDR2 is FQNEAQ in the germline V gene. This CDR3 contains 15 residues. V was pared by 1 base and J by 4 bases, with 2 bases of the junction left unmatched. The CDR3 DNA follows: TGTGCCAGCAGCTTAGGACTAGCGGTGTACAATGAGCAGTTCTTC. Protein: CASSLGLAVYNEQFF.

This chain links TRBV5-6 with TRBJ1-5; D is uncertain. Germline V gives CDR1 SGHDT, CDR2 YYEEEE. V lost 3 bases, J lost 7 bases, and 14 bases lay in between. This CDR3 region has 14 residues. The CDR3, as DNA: TGTGCCAGCAGCTACTTCATGGAGGGACAGCCCCAGCATTTT. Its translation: CASSYFMEGQPQHF.

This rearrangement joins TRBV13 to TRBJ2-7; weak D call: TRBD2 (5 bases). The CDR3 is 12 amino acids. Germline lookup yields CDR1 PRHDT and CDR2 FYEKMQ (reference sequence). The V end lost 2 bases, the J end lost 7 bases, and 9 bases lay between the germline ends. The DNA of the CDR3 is TGTGCCAGCAGCTTAAGCGGTCGGGAGCAGTACTTC. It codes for CASSLSGREQYF.

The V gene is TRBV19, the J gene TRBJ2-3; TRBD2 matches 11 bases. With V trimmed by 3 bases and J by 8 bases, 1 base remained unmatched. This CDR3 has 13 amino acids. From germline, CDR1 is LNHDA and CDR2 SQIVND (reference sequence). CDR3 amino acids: CASSIGTSGTQYF. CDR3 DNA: TGTGCCAGTAGTATCGGGACTAGCGGTACGCAGTATTTT.

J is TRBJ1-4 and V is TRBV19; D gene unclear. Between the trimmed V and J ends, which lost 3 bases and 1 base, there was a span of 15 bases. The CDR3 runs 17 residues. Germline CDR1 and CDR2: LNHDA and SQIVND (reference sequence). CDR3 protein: CASSILSQSKTNEKLFF. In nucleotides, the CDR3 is TGTGCCAGTAGTATTCTGTCGCAATCTAAAACTAATGAAAAACTGTTTTTT.

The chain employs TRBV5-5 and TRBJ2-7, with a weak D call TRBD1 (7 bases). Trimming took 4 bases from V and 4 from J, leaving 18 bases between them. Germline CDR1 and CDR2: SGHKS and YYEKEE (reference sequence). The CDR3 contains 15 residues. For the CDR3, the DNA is TGTGCCAGCAGCCCTAGGTTACAGGGGAGGTACGAGCAGTACTTC. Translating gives CASSPRLQGRYEQYF. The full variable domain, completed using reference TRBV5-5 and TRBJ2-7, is DAGVTQSPTHLIKTRGQQVTLRCSPISGHKSVSWYQQVLGQGPQFIFQYYEKEERGRGNFPDRFSARQFPNYSSELNVNALLLGDSALYLCASSPRLQGRYEQYFGPGTRLTVT.